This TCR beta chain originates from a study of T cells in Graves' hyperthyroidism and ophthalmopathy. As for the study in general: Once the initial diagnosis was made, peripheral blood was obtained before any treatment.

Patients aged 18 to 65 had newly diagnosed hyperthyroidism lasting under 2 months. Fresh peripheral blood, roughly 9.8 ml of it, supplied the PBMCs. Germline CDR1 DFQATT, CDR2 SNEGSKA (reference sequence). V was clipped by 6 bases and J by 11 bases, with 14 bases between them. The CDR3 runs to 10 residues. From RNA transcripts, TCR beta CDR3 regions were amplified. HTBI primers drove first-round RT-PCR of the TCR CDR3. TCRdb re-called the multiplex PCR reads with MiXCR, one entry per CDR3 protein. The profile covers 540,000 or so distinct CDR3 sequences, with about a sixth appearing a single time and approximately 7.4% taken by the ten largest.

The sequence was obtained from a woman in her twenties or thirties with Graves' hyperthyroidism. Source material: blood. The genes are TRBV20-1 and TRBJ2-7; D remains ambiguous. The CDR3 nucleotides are TGCAGTGCCCCCGTCCAGCGAGAGTACTTC. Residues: CSAPVQREYF.